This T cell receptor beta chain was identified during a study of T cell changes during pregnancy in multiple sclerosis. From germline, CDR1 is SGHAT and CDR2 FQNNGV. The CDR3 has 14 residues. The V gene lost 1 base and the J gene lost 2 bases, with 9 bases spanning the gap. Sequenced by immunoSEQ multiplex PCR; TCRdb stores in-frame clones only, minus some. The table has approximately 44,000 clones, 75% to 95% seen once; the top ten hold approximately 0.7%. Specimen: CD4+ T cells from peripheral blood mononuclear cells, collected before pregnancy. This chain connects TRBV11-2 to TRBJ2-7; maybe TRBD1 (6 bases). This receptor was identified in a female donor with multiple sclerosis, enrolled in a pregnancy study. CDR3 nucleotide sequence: TGTGCCAGCAGCTTAGGCTGGGGGCCCTACGAGCAGTACTTC. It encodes CASSLGWGPYEQYF.